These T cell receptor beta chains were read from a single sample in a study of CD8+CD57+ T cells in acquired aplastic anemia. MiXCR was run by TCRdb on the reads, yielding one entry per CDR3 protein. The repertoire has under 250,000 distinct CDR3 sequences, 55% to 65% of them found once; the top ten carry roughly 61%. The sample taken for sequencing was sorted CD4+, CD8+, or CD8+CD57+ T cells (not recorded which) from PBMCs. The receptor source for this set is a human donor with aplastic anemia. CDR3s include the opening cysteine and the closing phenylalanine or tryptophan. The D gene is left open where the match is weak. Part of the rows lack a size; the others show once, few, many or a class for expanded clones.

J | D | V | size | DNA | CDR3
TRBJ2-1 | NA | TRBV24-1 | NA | TGTGCCACCAGTGATCTGGACAGAGACTACAATGAGCAGTTCTTC | CATSDLDRDYNEQFF
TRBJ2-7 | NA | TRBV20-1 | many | TGCAGTGCCCGACAGGGAGGGGTCGAGCAGTACTTC | CSARQGGVEQYF
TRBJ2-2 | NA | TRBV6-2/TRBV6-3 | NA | TGTGCCAGCAGTTACGGGGGGCCGACGACCGGGGAGCTGTTTTTT | CASSYGGPTTGELFF
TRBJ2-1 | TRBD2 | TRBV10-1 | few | TGCGCCAGCAGCGCCCGGACTAGCGGGACTTATGAGCAGTTCTTC | CASSARTSGTYEQFF
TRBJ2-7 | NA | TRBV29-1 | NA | TGCAGCGTTGAAGGGAGCGGAGGGATCGAGCAGTACTTC | CSVEGSGGIEQYF
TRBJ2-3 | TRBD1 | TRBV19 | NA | TGTGCCAGTAGTCGTGAAAGGGACAGGGGAACAGATACGCAGTATTTT | CASSRERDRGTDTQYF
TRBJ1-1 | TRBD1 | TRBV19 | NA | TGTGCCAGTAGCTCAGGGGGCGAGAGCACTGAAGCTTTCTTT | CASSSGGESTEAFF
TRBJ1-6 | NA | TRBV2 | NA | TGTGCCAGCAGTGGCAGGGACTATAATTCACCCCTCCACTTT | CASSGRDYNSPLHF
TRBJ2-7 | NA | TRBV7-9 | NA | TGTGCCAGCAGCTTAGGAGCGAGCGAGCAGTACTTC | CASSLGASEQYF
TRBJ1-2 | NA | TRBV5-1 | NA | TGCGCCAGCAGCTCGACAGCGCTTTCTAACTATGGCTACACCTTC | CASSSTALSNYGYTF
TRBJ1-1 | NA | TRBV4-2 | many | TGTGCCAGCAGCCCCGGGTTTTGGGTTGGTGAAGCTTTCTTT | CASSPGFWVGEAFF
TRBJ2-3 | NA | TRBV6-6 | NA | TGTGCCAGCAGCCCGACAGGACAAATCACAGATACGCAGTATTTT | CASSPTGQITDTQYF
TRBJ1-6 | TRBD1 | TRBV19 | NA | TGTGGCAGTAGTGTAATGACAGGGGTGGGGTCACCCCTCCACTTT | CGSSVMTGVGSPLHF
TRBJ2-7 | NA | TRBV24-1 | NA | TGTGCCACCAGTGACGGGGAGTGGAGGGAGCAGTACTTC | CATSDGEWREQYF
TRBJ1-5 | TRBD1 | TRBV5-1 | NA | TGCGCCAGCAGCTATGGGACAGGTAGCAATCAGCCCCAGCATTTT | CASSYGTGSNQPQHF
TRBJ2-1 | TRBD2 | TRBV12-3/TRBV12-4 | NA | TGTGCCAGCAGCTTCCGGAGCGGGGGATCGGATGAGCAGTTCTTC | CASSFRSGGSDEQFF
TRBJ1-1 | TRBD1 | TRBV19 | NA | TGTGCCAGTAGTCGACAGGGGACTGAAGCTTTCTTT | CASSRQGTEAFF
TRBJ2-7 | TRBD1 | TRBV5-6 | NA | TGTGCCAGCAGCTTGGGGGGGACAGGAGGGAACGAGCAGTACTTC | CASSLGGTGGNEQYF
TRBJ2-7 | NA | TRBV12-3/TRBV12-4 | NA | TGTGCCAGCAGTATGGGACAATCCTACGAGCAGTACTTC | CASSMGQSYEQYF
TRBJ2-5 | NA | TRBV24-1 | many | TGTGCCACCAGTGACGGTGGGGGGCAAGAGACCCAGTACTTC | CATSDGGGQETQYF
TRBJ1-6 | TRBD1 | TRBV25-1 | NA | TGTGCCAGCAGCATAGGGACAGGCGGCTCACCCCTCCACTTT | CASSIGTGGSPLHF
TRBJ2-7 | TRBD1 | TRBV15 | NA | TGTGCCACCAGCAGCTCCAGGTCGGGACAGGTGAACTACGAGCAGTACTTC | CATSSSRSGQVNYEQYF
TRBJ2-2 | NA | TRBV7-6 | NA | TGTGCCAGCAGCTTAGGTGGGGTCCGGAGCACCGGGGAGCTGTTTTTT | CASSLGGVRSTGELFF
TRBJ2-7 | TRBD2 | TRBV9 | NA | TGTGCCAGCAGCTCGGGACTTAGACTAGCGGGAGCAGGCGAGCAGTACTTC | CASSSGLRLAGAGEQYF
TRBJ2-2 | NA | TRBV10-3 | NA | TGTGCCATCAGTGTGGACAGATCGAACACCGGGGAGCTGTTTTTT | CAISVDRSNTGELFF
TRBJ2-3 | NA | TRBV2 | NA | TGTGCCAGCAGCGGAAATCGGGACACCACCACAGATACGCAGTATTTT | CASSGNRDTTTDTQYF
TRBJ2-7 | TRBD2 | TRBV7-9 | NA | TGTGCCAGCAGCTTAAGGGGCGGGAGTCTGTACGAGCAGTACTTC | CASSLRGGSLYEQYF
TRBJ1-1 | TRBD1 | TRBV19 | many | TGTGCCAGTAGGGTAGGACAGGGGGCTCCCCCTGAAGCTTTCTTT | CASRVGQGAPPEAFF
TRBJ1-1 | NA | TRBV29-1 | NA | TGCAGCCCCATCCGGGACGGAGCTGCGATTGGCACTGAAGCTTTCTTT | CSPIRDGAAIGTEAFF
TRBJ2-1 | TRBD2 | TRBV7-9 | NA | TGTGCCAGCAGTCAAGGGGGACTAGCGGGAGCTGCTAATGAGCAGTTCTTC | CASSQGGLAGAANEQFF
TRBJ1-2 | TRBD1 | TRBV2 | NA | TGTGCCAGCAGGGACAGGGGGAAGAACTATGGCTACACCTTC | CASRDRGKNYGYTF
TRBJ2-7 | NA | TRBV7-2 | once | TGTGCCAGCAGCTCGGCGGGACTCGGCTACGAGCAGTACTTC | CASSSAGLGYEQYF